Included here is one T cell receptor (beta chain) sequence, with context. One or more pre-ART and two or more post-ART PBMC samples were available from each donor. Participants with HIV, all of them, were treated in the United States. V was cut by 0 bases and J by 3 bases, with 19 bases left in between. Germline V gene lookup returns CDR1 SGHRS and CDR2 YFSETQ. The CDR3 consists of 18 residues. These data originate in a study of long-term antiretroviral therapy in people with HIV. The libraries were made with immunoSEQ v3.0 at survey level. Some clones are missing from TCRdb's copy, which holds only in-frame ones; the method was immunoSEQ multiplex PCR. The sample lists about 20,000 clones, over 80% seen once, with 8.8% in the top ten.

This clonotype was sampled from a middle-aged woman with HIV. The J gene is TRBJ2-1, the V gene TRBV5-1, with D perhaps matching TRBD1 (6 bases). The sample consisted of unsorted PBMCs, taken 1.2 years after starting antiretroviral therapy. The CDR3 loop reads CASSLEMGTPQNYNEQFF. The CDR3 bases are TGCGCCAGCAGCTTGGAGATGGGGACACCCCAAAACTACAATGAGCAGTTCTTC.